Shown below are 30 T cell receptor beta chains from a single sample sequenced in a study of identical twins' blood T cells. TCRdb called the 5' RACE reads again in MiXCR, with one record for every CDR3 protein. Among about 370,000 distinct CDR3 sequences listed, 25% to 35% were seen once. Sample: PBMCs. All receptors derive from a woman aged 18 to 50 in good health.

J is TRBJ1-1 and V is TRBV5-1; D is undetermined. CDR3 length: 14 residues. V was cut by 5 bases and J by 6 bases, with 17 bases left in between. CDR1 and CDR2 (germline): SGHRS, YFSETQ. The CDR3 DNA is TGCGCCAGCAGTCCGGTCCCGGGTGTGCCTGAAGCTTTCTTT. The encoded protein is CASSPVPGVPEAFF.

This rearrangement joins TRBV3-1 to TRBJ2-3; 9 bases map to TRBD2. This CDR3 region has 16 residues. In germline, CDR1 is LGHDT, CDR2 YNNKEL (reference sequence). The trim removed 8 bases at V and 4 bases at J, leaving 13 bases unmatched. CDR3 bases: TGTGCCAGCGGCTCCCGTTTTAGCGGGAGTTCAGATACGCAGTATTTT. It yields the protein CASGSRFSGSSDTQYF.

This chain joins TRBV19 and TRBJ2-7; TRBD2 matches 7 bases. Germline lookup yields CDR1 LNHDA and CDR2 SQIVND (reference sequence). This CDR3 is built from 15 residues. V lost 3 bases and J lost 2; bases outside the gene matches: 7. CDR3 loop: CASSMSSGVPYEQYF. CDR3 DNA: TGTGCCAGTAGTATGTCAAGCGGGGTTCCCTACGAGCAGTACTTC. The complete variable domain, with remaining parts taken from reference TRBV19 and TRBJ2-7, reads DGGITQSPKYLFRKEGQNVTLSCEQNLNHDAMYWYRQDPGQGLRLIYYSQIVNDFQKGDIAEGYSVSREKKESFPLTVTSAQKNPTAFYLCASSMSSGVPYEQYFGPGTRLTVT.

This clonotype was counted between two and nine times. The V gene is TRBV7-8, the J gene TRBJ1-1, with D maybe TRBD1 (6 bases). CDR1 is SGHVS and CDR2 is FQNEAQ in the germline V gene. V shed 5 bases and J shed 6 bases, with 19 bases lying between them. The CDR3 is 15 amino acids. This chain's CDR3 is CASSPRGALGAEAFF. The CDR3 nucleotides read TGTGCCAGCAGCCCACGGGGGGCCTTAGGGGCTGAAGCTTTCTTT.

Many counts were recorded for this clonotype. CDR3 sequence reads: CSVEFGGSAYNEQFF. The CDR3 DNA sequence: TGCAGCGTTGAATTTGGTGGATCCGCCTACAATGAGCAGTTCTTC. The chain joins TRBV29-1 to TRBJ2-1; D is uncertain. V was pared by 2 bases and J by 2 bases, with 13 bases between. The CDR3 length is 15 residues. Germline CDR1 SQVTM, CDR2 ANQGSEA.

The CDR3 is CSAGDSYNQPQHF. The CDR3 DNA follows: TGCAGTGCTGGGGACAGCTACAATCAGCCCCAGCATTTT. The V gene is TRBV20-1, the J gene TRBJ1-5; 7 bases agree with TRBD1. CDR1 is DFQATT, CDR2 SNEGSKA, per germline (reference sequence). The trim removed 5 bases at V and 3 bases at J, leaving 4 bases unmatched. CDR3 size: 13 residues.

The rearrangement joins TRBV28 to TRBJ2-7; 8 nucleotides line up with TRBD1. Germline lookup yields CDR1 MDHEN and CDR2 SYDVKM. The CDR3 length is 14 residues. Losses at the gene ends were 5 bases for V and 4 bases for J; bases not matched to a gene: 7. The CDR3 reads CASSIGQGGYEQYF. The DNA of the CDR3 is TGTGCCAGCAGTATCGGACAGGGAGGTTACGAGCAGTACTTC.

Comment on this clonotype: A much larger clone lies a single base off, so this may be a read error. The genes are TRBV29-1 and TRBJ1-3, with D possibly TRBD1 on 5 matching bases. The CDR3 extends over 13 amino acids. Germline V gene sequence: CDR1 SQVTM, CDR2 ANQGSEA. CDR3 in DNA: TGCAGCGTTCTGGGGCGATCTGGAGACACCATATATTTT. It translates to CSVLGRSGDTIYF.

V gene TRBV12-3 or TRBV12-4 combines with J gene TRBJ2-3, with 10 bases matching TRBD2. The CDR3 extends over 15 amino acids. Trimming at V came to 2 bases and at J to 7 bases, leaving 6 bases not matched to a gene. CDR3 nucleotides: TGTGCCAGCAGTTTAACGGGGACTAGCGCAAATACGCAGTATTTT. Amino acids: CASSLTGTSANTQYF.

This clonotype was counted between two and nine times. The chain uses TRBV13 and TRBJ1-2; D is ambiguous. Between the trimmed V and J ends, which lost 1 base and 4 bases, there was a span of 13 bases. Germline loops: CDR1 PRHDT, CDR2 FYEKMQ (reference sequence). The CDR3 runs 15 residues. CDR3 nucleotide sequence: TGTGCCAGCAGCTTAGTGGGTCAGATGAGCTATGGCTACACCTTC. Its protein is CASSLVGQMSYGYTF. Together with reference TRBV13 and TRBJ1-2, the CDR3 gives the full variable domain: AAGVIQSPRHLIKEKRETATLKCYPIPRHDTVYWYQQGPGQDPQFLISFYEKMQSDKGSIPDRFSAQQFSDYHSELNMSSLELGDSALYFCASSLVGQMSYGYTFGSGTRLTVV.

This clonotype has at least ten counts. The chain joins TRBV5-1 to TRBJ2-7; D might be TRBD2 (5 bases). The length of the CDR3 is 13 residues. Per germline, CDR1 SGHRS and CDR2 YFSETQ. V lost 0 bases to trimming and J lost 3 bases, with 7 bases between them. The CDR3 nucleotides are TGCGCCAGCAGCTTGGTCGGAGGCTACGAGCAGTACTTC. Protein product: CASSLVGGYEQYF.

The chain is built from TRBV2 and TRBJ1-5; TRBD1 aligns across 7 bases. The CDR3 sequence is 13 residues long. Germline V lookup: CDR1 SNHLY, CDR2 FYNNEI. Unmatched junction bases numbered 7, after V lost 10 bases and J lost 4 bases. CDR3 amino acids: CATRDRENQPQHF. DNA for the CDR3: TGTGCCACCCGGGACAGAGAAAATCAGCCCCAGCATTTT.

Comments on this clonotype: An end of the junction differs from the germline gene, which may be a read error. J is TRBJ2-1 and V is TRBV3-1; 7 positions match TRBD1. The CDR3 is 16 residues long. Germline CDR1 LGHDT, CDR2 YNNKEL (reference sequence). The CDR3 nucleotides read TGTGCCAGCAGCGTCGGACAGGAGAGCTCCTACAATGAGCAGTCCTTC. The encoded protein is CASSVGQESSYNEQSF.

The gene calls are TRBV3-1 and TRBJ2-5; D is unclear. With 0 bases removed from V and 6 bases from J, the gap between germline ends came to 8 bases. The CDR3 extends over 13 amino acids. Germline V lookup: CDR1 LGHDT, CDR2 YNNKEL (reference sequence). CDR3 residues: CASSQDPPKTQYF. In nucleotides, the CDR3 is TGTGCCAGCAGCCAAGATCCACCAAAGACCCAGTACTTC.

The chain couples TRBV6-5 to TRBJ2-1; D not certain. From germline, CDR1 is MNHEY and CDR2 SVGAGI. The CDR3 covers 10 residues. Trimming removed 8 bases from V and 6 bases from J, with 5 bases in between. The DNA for the CDR3 is TGTGCCAGCGGTCGCAATGAGCAGTTCTTC. Translated: CASGRNEQFF.

The chain is built from TRBV11-1 and TRBJ2-3; D may be TRBD1 (6 bases). Germline assignment: CDR1 SGHAT and CDR2 FQDESV (reference sequence). This CDR3 is 13 amino acids long. V was clipped by 5 bases and J by 4 bases, with 10 bases between them. The CDR3 nucleotides are TGTGCCAGCAGCCTCAGGGGCCCAGATACGCAGTATTTT. Residues: CASSLRGPDTQYF.

The V call is TRBV19, the J call TRBJ1-2, with 7 bases that match TRBD1. This CDR3 has 14 amino acids. Germline V gene lookup returns CDR1 LNHDA and CDR2 SQIVND (reference sequence). The J segment lost 4 bases and the V segment lost 5 bases, leaving 7 bases of the junction unmatched. The CDR3 reads CASSLGGQLYGYTF. In DNA, the CDR3 is TGTGCCAGTAGTCTTGGGGGACAGCTCTATGGCTACACCTTC.

The rearrangement joins TRBV20-1 to TRBJ1-1; tentative D call: TRBD1 (5 bases). Germline V gene sequence: CDR1 DFQATT, CDR2 SNEGSKA (reference sequence). The CDR3 has 15 amino acids. The ends were cut back, 2 bases at V and 1 base at J, with 14 bases in the middle. The DNA of the CDR3 is TGCAGTGCTAGACAGGCTAGGGGCTGGAACACTGAAGCTTTCTTT. As protein: CSARQARGWNTEAFF.

The gene calls are TRBV27 and TRBJ2-7; 7 bases map to TRBD2. The CDR3 totals 12 residues. Germline V CDR1 and CDR2: MNHEY, SMNVEV (reference sequence). With 10 bases clipped from V and 4 bases from J, the junction kept 7 bases outside the gene matches. CDR3 amino acids: CATSSGGYEQYF. CDR3 nucleotide sequence: TGTGCCACCTCTAGCGGCGGTTACGAGCAGTACTTC.

As concerns this clonotype: One end of the junction does not line up with germline, which may come from a read error. The chain is built from TRBV24-1 and TRBJ2-2; D might be TRBD1 (5 bases). From germline, CDR1 is KGHDR and CDR2 SFDVKD. The CDR3 contains 16 residues. The CDR3: CATIDLKGDNTGELFF. The CDR3 DNA is TGTGCCACCATTGATTTGAAAGGGGATAACACCGGGGAGCTGTTTTTT.

This clonotype was detected ten times or more. This CDR3 reads CASSLEAIGELFF. CDR3 sequence (DNA): TGCGCCAGCAGCTTGGAGGCGATCGGGGAGCTGTTTTTT. This sequence joins TRBV5-1 and TRBJ2-2, with D unresolved. Trimming took 0 bases from V and 7 from J, leaving 7 bases between them. CDR1 and CDR2 from the germline V gene are SGHRS and YFSETQ. The CDR3 extends over 13 amino acids.

Concerning this clonotype: The conserved phenylalanine or tryptophan is not found at the CDR3 terminus, so this likely reflects a read error. The CDR3 DNA follows: TGTGCCATCAGTGATAAGGGGGTGAACACTGAAGCTTTCTCT. It is translated as CAISDKGVNTEAFS. The rearrangement uses TRBV10-3 and TRBJ1-1; the D gene is possibly TRBD1 (6 bases). The germline CDR1 and CDR2 sequences are ENHRY and SYGVKD. The CDR3 is made up of 14 amino acids. V dropped 3 bases and J dropped 0 bases, with 8 bases sitting between them.

V usage is TRBV5-4 and J usage is TRBJ2-3, with TRBD2 matching 8 bases. The CDR3 is 17 residues long. Per the germline V gene, CDR1 is SGHNT and CDR2 is YYREEE (reference sequence). With V trimmed by 4 bases and J by 1 base, 11 bases remained unmatched. The CDR3 nucleotides are TGTGCCAGCAGCCCCACGGTCCCGGGACTAGGCACAGATACGCAGTATTTT. Protein: CASSPTVPGLGTDTQYF.

This clonotype was seen only a few times. The chain uses TRBV5-5 and TRBJ2-7; D is undetermined. In germline, CDR1 is SGHKS, CDR2 YYEKEE (reference sequence). CDR3 length: 15 residues. Trimming left V 2 bases short and J 2 bases short, with 14 bases between. The CDR3 reads CASSFEQLRTYEQYF. The CDR3 DNA follows: TGTGCCAGCAGCTTCGAACAGCTTAGAACCTACGAGCAGTACTTC.

J is TRBJ1-5 and V is TRBV20-1, with 8 bases matching TRBD1. Losses at the gene ends were 1 base for V and 5 bases for J; bases not matched to a gene: 7. The CDR3 runs 15 residues. Germline values: CDR1 DFQATT, CDR2 SNEGSKA (reference sequence). The CDR3 sequence: CSARAGTGLYQPQHF. CDR3 DNA: TGCAGTGCTAGAGCGGGGACAGGACTTTATCAGCCCCAGCATTTT.

This clonotype appeared a few times. The gene calls are TRBV6-6 and TRBJ1-2; no clear D gene. CDR3 length equals 12 residues. CDR1 is MNHNY and CDR2 is SVGAGI in the germline V gene (reference sequence). Trimming stripped 4 bases from V and 6 bases from J, with 9 bases between. The CDR3 is CASSLEGHGYTF. The CDR3 nucleotides read TGTGCCAGCAGTTTGGAGGGCCATGGCTACACCTTC.

This clonotype was seen a few times. CDR3 protein: CSAKGAKESTDTQYF. Written as DNA, the CDR3 is TGCAGTGCTAAAGGGGCCAAAGAGAGCACAGATACGCAGTATTTT. The chain employs TRBV20-1 and TRBJ2-3, with a tentative D call TRBD1 (5 bases). This CDR3 comprises 15 residues. With 4 bases removed from V and 0 bases from J, the gap between germline ends came to 14 bases. The V gene's germline CDR1 is DFQATT and CDR2 SNEGSKA (reference sequence).

The rearrangement joins TRBV14 to TRBJ1-1; D remains ambiguous. The length of the CDR3 is 12 residues. V was cut by 6 bases and J by 6 bases, with 11 bases left in between. Germline CDR1 and CDR2: SGHDN and FVKESK. The CDR3 coding sequence is TGTGCCAGCAGTTATCGGCTCTCTGAAGCTTTCTTT. This sequence encodes CASSYRLSEAFF. The full variable domain, its missing parts supplied by reference TRBV14 and TRBJ1-1, is EAGVTQFPSHSVIEKGQTVTLRCDPISGHDNLYWYRRVMGKEIKFLLHFVKESKQDESGMPNNRFLAERTGGTYSTLKVQPAELEDSGVYFCASSYRLSEAFFGQGTRLTVV.

This clonotype was counted ten times or more. The rearrangement joins TRBV20-1 to TRBJ2-7, with a tentative D call TRBD1 (6 bases). Germline V gene sequence: CDR1 DFQATT, CDR2 SNEGSKA (reference sequence). V was pared by 4 bases and J by 2 bases, with 18 bases between. The CDR3 runs to 15 residues. The CDR3 protein is CSATDTDRSAYEQYF. In DNA, the CDR3 is TGCAGTGCTACAGACACCGACAGGAGCGCCTACGAGCAGTACTTC.

This clonotype was found a few times. V usage is TRBV20-1 and J usage is TRBJ1-1; D is ambiguous. The CDR3 length is 12 residues. The V gene's germline CDR1 is DFQATT and CDR2 SNEGSKA (reference sequence). The V and J ends lost 6 bases and 3 bases respectively, with 11 bases between them. CDR3 region: CSAKRVDTEAFF. DNA of the CDR3: TGCAGTGCAAAGAGAGTGGACACTGAAGCTTTCTTT.